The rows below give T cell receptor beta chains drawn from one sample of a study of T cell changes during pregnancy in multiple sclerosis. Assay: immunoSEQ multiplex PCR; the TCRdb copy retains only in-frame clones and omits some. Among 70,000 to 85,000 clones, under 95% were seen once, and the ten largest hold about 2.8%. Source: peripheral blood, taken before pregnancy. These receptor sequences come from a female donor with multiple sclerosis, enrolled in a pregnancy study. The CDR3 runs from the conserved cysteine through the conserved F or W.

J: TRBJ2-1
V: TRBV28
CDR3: CASSSGRNEQFF

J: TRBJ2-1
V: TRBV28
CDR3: CASRSGTSIYNEQFF

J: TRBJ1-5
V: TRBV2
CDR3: CASSGDLMGINQPQHF

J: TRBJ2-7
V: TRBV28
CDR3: CASIRTGSDEQYF

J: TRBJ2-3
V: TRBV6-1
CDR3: CASSELVSGYTDTQYF

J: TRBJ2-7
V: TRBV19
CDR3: CASSRQGATYEQYF

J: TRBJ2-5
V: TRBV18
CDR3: CASSPVLAGEETQYF

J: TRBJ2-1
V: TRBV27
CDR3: CASSSDRGSYNEQFF

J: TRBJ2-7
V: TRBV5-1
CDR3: CASSWGGVEGLDF

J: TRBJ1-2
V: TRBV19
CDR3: CASSIPGGSNYGYTF

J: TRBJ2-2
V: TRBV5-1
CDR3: CASSLAPSGRTNTGELFF

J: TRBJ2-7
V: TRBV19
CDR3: CASSPGVSEQYF

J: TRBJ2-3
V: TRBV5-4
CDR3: CASSLLPSEPQYF

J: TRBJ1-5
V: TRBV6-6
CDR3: CASSPGTGGYQPQHF

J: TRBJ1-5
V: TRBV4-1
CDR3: CASSQPGNQPQHF

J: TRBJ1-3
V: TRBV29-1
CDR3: CSGEWGAGNTIYF

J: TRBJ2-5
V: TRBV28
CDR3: CASRKAGVETQYF

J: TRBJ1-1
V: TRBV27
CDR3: CASRRGGFNTEAFF

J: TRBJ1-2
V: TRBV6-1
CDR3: CASSEGQWYGYTF

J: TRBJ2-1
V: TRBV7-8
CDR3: CASSLRTSGDNNEQFF

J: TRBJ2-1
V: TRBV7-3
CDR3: CASSPLAGGSHNEQFF

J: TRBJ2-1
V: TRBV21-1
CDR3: CASSPTREQFF

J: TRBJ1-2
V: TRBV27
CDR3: CASSWGTEWGYGYTF

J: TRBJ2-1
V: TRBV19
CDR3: CASSILDRVPYNEQFF

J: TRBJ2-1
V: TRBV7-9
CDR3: CASSAQLAGGLVGEQFF

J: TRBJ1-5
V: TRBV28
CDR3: CASLEGGQGSNQPQHF

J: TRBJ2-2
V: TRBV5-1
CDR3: CASSGRTGSTGELFF

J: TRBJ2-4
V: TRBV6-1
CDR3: CAESDIQYF

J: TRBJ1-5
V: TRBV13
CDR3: CASSAGTGGIGSNQPQHF

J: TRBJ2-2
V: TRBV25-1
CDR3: CASSGTGPNTGELFF

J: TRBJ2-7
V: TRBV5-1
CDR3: CASSLIGQEQYF

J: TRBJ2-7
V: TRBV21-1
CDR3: CASSFRTGLEQYF

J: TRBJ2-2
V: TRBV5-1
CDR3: CASSASQGNTGELFF

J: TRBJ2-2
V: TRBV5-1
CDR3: CASNIRGDGELFF

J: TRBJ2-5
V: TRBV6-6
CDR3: CASSFSGTRGETQYF

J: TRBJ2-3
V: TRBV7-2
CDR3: CASSSLLTLVADTQYF

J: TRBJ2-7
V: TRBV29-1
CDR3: CSVQGVAYEQYF

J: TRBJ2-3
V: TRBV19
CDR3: CASQTGADTQYF

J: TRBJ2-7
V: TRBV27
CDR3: CASSKLAGVATGHEQYF

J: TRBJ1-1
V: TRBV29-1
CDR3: CSVMGARDTEAFF

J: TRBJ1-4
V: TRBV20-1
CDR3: CSGSYNEKLFF

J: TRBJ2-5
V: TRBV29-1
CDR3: CSGTGGQETQYF

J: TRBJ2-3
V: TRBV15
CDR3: CATSRGLAGLDTQYF

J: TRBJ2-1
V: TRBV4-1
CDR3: CASSQDGTGSAEQFF

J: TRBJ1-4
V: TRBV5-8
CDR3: CASSIYRKKLFF

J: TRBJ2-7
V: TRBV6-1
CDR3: CASSANFITGGTSYEQYF

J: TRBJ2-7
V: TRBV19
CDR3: CASSPLTSGRLSRQYF

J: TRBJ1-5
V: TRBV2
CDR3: CASSEKAGGQPQHF

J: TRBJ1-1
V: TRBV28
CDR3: CASSLQDRERTEAFF

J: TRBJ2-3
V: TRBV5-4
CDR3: CLAGGATDTQYF

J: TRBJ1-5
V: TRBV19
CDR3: CASSMQKGVQPQHF

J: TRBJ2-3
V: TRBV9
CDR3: CASSVGPRLPTDTQYF

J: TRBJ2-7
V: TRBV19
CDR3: CACGPGGSYEQYF

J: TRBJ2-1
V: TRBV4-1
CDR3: CASSQALAHNEQFF

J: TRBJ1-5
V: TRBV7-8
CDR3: CASSYSRGGGQPQHF

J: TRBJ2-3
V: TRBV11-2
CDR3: CASSFLTSLADTQYF

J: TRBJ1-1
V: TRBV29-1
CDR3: CSVTGLNTEAFF

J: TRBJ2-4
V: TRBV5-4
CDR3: CASSVPSRAGGRNIQYF

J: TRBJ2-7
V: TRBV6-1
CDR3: CAVRRGLSSYEQYF

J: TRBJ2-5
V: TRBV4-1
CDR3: CASSQEFAGGRQETQYF